Listed below are T cell receptor beta chains from one sample, sequenced in a study of blood T cell repertoires in COVID-19. Generated by immunoSEQ multiplex PCR, the TCRdb table keeps only in-frame clones and is missing some. The repertoire holds some 380,000 clones, with around 91% as singletons. The sequenced sample consisted of peripheral blood. Receptors originate from a man younger than 35 with active or convalescent COVID-19. Each CDR3 is given with its conserved first and last residue. Each record gives: clone size, D gene, J gene, V gene, CDR3 protein, CDR3 DNA. A D gene is named only where the DNA matches it firmly. Size is stated for part of the rows, as once, few or many counts, or as a class when the clone is expanded.

. | . | TRBJ2-7 | TRBV28 | CASSSQGRTGVPRDEQYF | TGTGCCAGCAGTTCCCAGGGACGCACGGGGGTCCCTCGGGACGAGCAGTACTTC
. | TRBD2 | TRBJ2-2 | TRBV7-2 | CASREVNTGELFF | TGTGCCAGCCGGGAGGTGAACACCGGGGAGCTGTTTTTT
. | . | TRBJ2-1 | TRBV25-1 | CASTSIRDARGGDEQFF | TGTGCCAGCACCTCGATTCGGGACGCAAGAGGGGGTGATGAGCAGTTCTTC
. | . | TRBJ1-2 | TRBV6-5 | CASGPWQVNSYGYTF | TGTGCCAGCGGCCCTTGGCAGGTTAATAGCTATGGCTACACCTTC
. | TRBD2 | TRBJ2-3 | TRBV11-3 | CASRLAGDADTQYF | TGTGCCAGCAGACTAGCGGGAGACGCAGATACGCAGTATTTT
. | . | TRBJ2-1 | TRBV19 | CASSIALDRNNEQFF | TGTGCCAGTAGTATAGCACTAGATAGGAACAATGAGCAGTTCTTC
once | . | TRBJ2-2 | TRBV5-1 | CASSLVAGKYGELFF | TGCGCCAGCAGCTTGGTAGCAGGGAAGTACGGGGAGCTGTTTTTT
. | . | TRBJ1-4 | TRBV5-1 | CASSLSGRNEKLFF | TGCGCCAGCAGCTTGTCGGGGAGGAATGAAAAACTGTTTTTT
. | TRBD1 | TRBJ2-1 | TRBV5-1 | CASSPDRGSTYNEQFF | TGCGCCAGCAGCCCCGACAGGGGAAGCACCTACAATGAGCAGTTCTTC
. | TRBD1 | TRBJ1-6 | TRBV5-1 | CASSWDGQGFSPLHF | TGCGCCAGCAGCTGGGACGGACAGGGGTTCTCACCCCTCCACTTT
. | . | TRBJ2-7 | TRBV24-1 | CATSGNSYEQYF | TGTGCCACCTCGGGGAACTCCTACGAGCAGTACTTC
. | . | TRBJ2-5 | TRBV9 | CASSVANGQTFQETQYF | TGTGCCAGCAGCGTAGCTAACGGACAAACGTTCCAAGAGACCCAGTACTTC
. | . | TRBJ2-7 | TRBV15 | CATSRDLASYEQYF | TGTGCCACCAGCAGAGACCTCGCCAGCTACGAGCAGTACTTC
. | TRBD2 | TRBJ2-1 | TRBV4-2 | CASSQERGETYNEQFF | TGTGCCAGCAGCCAAGAGCGGGGGGAAACCTACAATGAGCAGTTCTTC
. | . | TRBJ1-2 | TRBV2 | CASRFTGSINYGYTF | TGTGCCAGCAGGTTTACGGGGTCCATCAACTATGGCTACACCTTC
. | TRBD1 | TRBJ1-6 | TRBV5-6 | CASSLRQGVSPLHF | TGTGCCAGCAGCCTAAGACAGGGGGTATCACCCCTCCACTTT
. | TRBD2 | TRBJ2-2 | TRBV4-1 | CASSRLGLAPNTGELFF | TGCGCCAGCAGCCGCCTAGGACTAGCGCCGAACACCGGGGAGCTGTTTTTT
. | . | TRBJ2-1 | TRBV7-3 | CASSRARADEQFF | TGTGCCAGCAGCCGAGCACGAGCGGATGAGCAGTTCTTC
. | TRBD1 | TRBJ2-3 | TRBV5-1 | CASSLDRVTDTQYF | TGCGCCAGCAGCCTGGACAGGGTCACAGATACGCAGTATTTT
few | TRBD1 | TRBJ2-2 | TRBV7-2 | CASSLERTGYTGELFF | TGTGCCAGCAGCTTAGAACGGACAGGGTACACCGGGGAGCTGTTTTTT
. | TRBD2 | TRBJ2-5 | TRBV9 | CASSVGLAGRGETQYF | TGTGCCAGCAGCGTAGGACTAGCGGGGCGGGGGGAGACCCAGTACTTC
. | TRBD1 | TRBJ1-1 | TRBV28 | CASSKQDRGGNTEAFF | TGTGCCAGCAGTAAACAGGACAGGGGTGGCAACACTGAAGCTTTCTTT
. | TRBD2 | TRBJ2-1 | TRBV19 | CASSMAGGNEQFF | TGTGCCAGTAGTATGGCGGGGGGCAATGAGCAGTTCTTC
. | TRBD2 | TRBJ2-1 | TRBV3-1/TRBV3-2 | CASSHPKTSSDEQFF | TGTGCCAGCAGCCATCCCAAGACTAGCAGCGATGAGCAGTTCTTC
. | . | TRBJ2-3 | TRBV5-6 | CASSRDVSTDTQYF | TGTGCCAGCAGCCGAGATGTCAGCACAGATACGCAGTATTTT
. | . | TRBJ2-7 | TRBV7-6 | CASSLERQNPYEQYF | TGTGCCAGCAGCTTAGAAAGACAGAATCCCTACGAGCAGTACTTC
. | TRBD1 | TRBJ2-5 | TRBV12-3/TRBV12-4 | CASTADRGWTQYF | TGTGCCAGCACCGCGGACAGGGGTTGGACCCAGTACTTC
. | . | TRBJ1-1 | TRBV18 | CASSPPPGTEAFF | TGTGCCAGCTCACCCCCTCCGGGCACTGAAGCTTTCTTT
. | . | TRBJ2-7 | TRBV15 | CATSRVGSTYEQYF | TGTGCCACCAGCAGAGTGGGCAGCACCTACGAGCAGTACTTC
. | TRBD2 | TRBJ2-7 | TRBV3-1/TRBV3-2 | CASSRGLAGTSYEQYF | TGTGCCAGCAGCCGTGGACTAGCGGGAACATCCTACGAGCAGTACTTC
. | . | TRBJ1-2 | TRBV7-3 | CASSSGGPSVYTF | TGTGCCAGCAGCTCCGGTGGTCCGAGTGTCTACACCTTC
. | TRBD2 | TRBJ2-7 | TRBV6-5 | CASILAGGYEQYF | TGTGCTTCCATCCTAGCGGGAGGGTACGAGCAGTACTTC
. | . | TRBJ2-1 | TRBV15 | CATSRSGSRGNEQFF | TGTGCCACCAGCAGATCTGGGAGCCGGGGCAATGAGCAGTTCTTC
few | . | TRBJ2-1 | TRBV19 | CASIGYNEQFF | TGTGCCAGTATCGGCTACAATGAGCAGTTCTTC
. | . | TRBJ2-2 | TRBV4-3 | CASSQATPGHERANAGELFF | TGCGCCAGCAGCCAGGCAACACCGGGACACGAAAGAGCGAACGCCGGGGAGCTGTTTTTT
. | . | TRBJ1-1 | TRBV5-4 | CASSKDTNTEAFF | TGTGCCAGCAGCAAGGACACGAACACTGAAGCTTTCTTT
few | TRBD1 | TRBJ1-1 | TRBV28 | CASSPVSGGVTEAFF | TGTGCCAGCAGCCCAGTGTCAGGGGGAGTGACTGAAGCTTTCTTT
. | TRBD2 | TRBJ2-3 | TRBV4-3 | CASSQGGLAGSTDTQYF | TGCGCCAGCAGCCAAGGGGGACTAGCGGGATCCACAGATACGCAGTATTTT
. | TRBD1 | TRBJ2-2 | TRBV27 | CASSPGQGLDKPNTGELFF | TGTGCCAGCAGTCCAGGACAGGGACTTGACAAGCCGAACACCGGGGAGCTGTTTTTT
. | TRBD2 | TRBJ2-7 | TRBV5-1 | CASSFGTSGTYEQYF | TGCGCCAGCAGCTTCGGAACTAGCGGCACCTACGAGCAGTACTTC
. | TRBD1 | TRBJ2-5 | TRBV4-3 | CASSQRDRGRETQYF | TGCGCCAGCAGCCAAAGAGACAGGGGAAGGGAGACCCAGTACTTC
. | TRBD1 | TRBJ1-2 | TRBV18 | CASSPTGGDSNGYTF | TGTGCCAGCTCGCCGACAGGGGGCGACTCAAATGGCTACACCTTC